This TCR beta chain came from a study of T cell repertoires in cytomegalovirus infection. This clonotype was counted ten times or more. The antigen is not known. Germline values: CDR1 SGHVS, CDR2 FQNEAQ. CDR3 length equals 20 residues. V lost 5 bases, J lost 1 base, and 28 bases lay in between. One entry per CDR3 protein results from TCRdb running MiXCR on the reads. The profile covers 110,000 or so distinct CDR3 sequences, with 30% appearing a single time and roughly 40% taken by the ten largest. The chain carries TRBV7-8 and TRBJ2-3; maybe TRBD2 (6 bases). The sample in question was CD8+ T cells from cultured PBMCs, obtained from culture after CMV antigen stimulation. The clonotype comes from a human donor in good health (CMV status not recorded). Some clones in this sample may be carry-over from other donors' samples. In nucleotides, the CDR3 is TGTGCCAGCAGCACACCTCGAGAGGGGCGGGGTGGCCCCGGCACAGATACGCAGTATTTT. This gives the protein CASSTPREGRGGPGTDTQYF.